The 8 T cell receptor beta chains listed next were all sequenced from one sample in a study of T cell clones after liver transplantation. Assay used: immunoSEQ multiplex PCR; TCRdb lists only in-frame clones, some missing. The sample has just over 60,000 clones, 71% seen once. The source material was CD4+ T cells from blood, sampled before liver transplant. These receptors were taken from a human donor who received a liver transplant.

This chain links TRBV6-1 with TRBJ1-2; 7 nucleotides agree with TRBD1. CDR3 length: 13 amino acids. Germline V lookup: CDR1 MNHNS, CDR2 SASEGT. The trim removed 6 bases at V and 5 bases at J, leaving 6 bases unmatched. The CDR3 reads CASRPRDRYGYTF. The CDR3 coding sequence is TGTGCCAGCAGACCCCGGGACAGATATGGCTACACCTTC.

In its sample, this clone was seen once. This rearrangement joins TRBV5-1 to TRBJ1-1; TRBD1 matches at 7 bases. The CDR3 totals 13 residues. Germline V CDR1 and CDR2: SGHRS, YFSETQ. V lost 2 bases, J lost 7 bases, and 5 bases stayed unmatched. The CDR3 region is CASSFQGVNEAFF. In nucleotides, the CDR3 is TGCGCCAGCAGCTTTCAGGGGGTAAATGAAGCTTTCTTT.

This clone showed up just a few times. The chain links TRBV30 to TRBJ1-2; TRBD1 matches 8 bases. Germline CDR1 GTSNPN, CDR2 SVGIG (reference sequence). The junction had 6 bases not matched to a gene; V was cut back by 4 bases and J by 8 bases. The CDR3 covers 12 residues. Here the CDR3 DNA reads TGTGCCTGGAACAGGGGGACTCGGGGCTACACCTTC. This encodes CAWNRGTRGYTF.

V and J are TRBV6-1 and TRBJ1-3; a possible D gene is TRBD1 (5 bases). V lost 8 bases to trimming and J lost 1 base, with 9 bases between them. The CDR3 is made up of 13 amino acids. Germline V lookup: CDR1 MNHNS, CDR2 SASEGT. CDR3 region: CASYQGSGNTIYF. In nucleotides, the CDR3 is TGTGCCAGCTATCAGGGTTCTGGAAACACCATATATTTT.

This clone was seen more than once but under ten times. V and J are TRBV6-1 and TRBJ1-6, with D perhaps TRBD1 (5 bases). V was trimmed by 5 bases and J by 7 bases, leaving 15 bases between them. CDR3 length: 15 residues. Germline V gene sequence: CDR1 MNHNS, CDR2 SASEGT. CDR3 sequence: CASSLQGQANSPLHF. CDR3 DNA sequence: TGTGCCAGCAGTCTCCAGGGCCAGGCCAATTCACCCCTCCACTTT.

The genes are TRBV6-1 and TRBJ1-3; perhaps TRBD1 as D (6 bases). This CDR3 is 15 amino acids long. Trimming shortened V by 8 bases and J by 2 bases, and 16 bases separated the two germline ends. Germline V gene data show CDR1 as MNHNS and CDR2 as SASEGT. The CDR3 DNA is TGTGCCAGCCACATGGACAGTTTGACTGGAAACACCATATATTTT. It is translated as CASHMDSLTGNTIYF.

The chain carries TRBV5-1 and TRBJ2-7; perhaps TRBD1 as D (6 bases). Germline V gene sequence: CDR1 SGHRS, CDR2 YFSETQ. CDR3 length: 16 amino acids. Trimming removed 5 bases at V and 0 bases at J, with 18 bases between. CDR3 sequence reads: CASRIGAGDFSYEQYF. The CDR3 region has the DNA TGCGCCAGCAGGATCGGGGCAGGGGATTTCTCCTACGAGCAGTACTTC.

This chain uses TRBV6-5 with TRBJ1-3; no reliable D call. The V gene lost 2 bases and the J gene lost 4 bases, with 15 bases spanning the gap. This CDR3 has 16 amino acids. Germline CDR1 is MNHEY and CDR2 is SVGAGI. DNA for the CDR3: TGTGCCAGCAGTTACGGAGGGAGTTACTCAGGAAACACCATATATTTT. Translation gives CASSYGGSYSGNTIYF.